A selection of T cell receptor beta chains follows, all from one sample in a study of shared clonotypes between healthy human individuals. Libraries were prepared by immunoSEQ multiplex PCR; TCRdb keeps only in-frame clonotypes and omits some of them. This table holds around 95,000 clones, around 43% found once. The sample comprised PBMCs. These receptors were taken from a woman between 40 and 50 years old in good health. Some clones in this sample may be carry-over from other donors' samples. Each CDR3 is given with its conserved first and last residue. Each record gives: D gene, clone size, CDR3 length, J gene, V gene, CDR3 protein, CDR3 DNA. D genes are given only for firm matches. The size field is filled for only some rows; it gives once, few, many or a size class.

d_call: -
clone_size: many
cdr3_length: 16
j_call: TRBJ1-3
v_call: TRBV28
cdr3_aa: CASHRPGGDTGNTIYF
cdr3_nt: TGTGCCAGCCACCGCCCAGGCGGAGACACTGGAAACACCATATATTTT

d_call: TRBD1
clone_size: -
cdr3_length: 17
j_call: TRBJ1-2
v_call: TRBV28
cdr3_aa: CASSSHLLPGGDYGYTF
cdr3_nt: TGTGCCAGCAGTTCCCATCTACTCCCAGGGGGCGACTATGGCTACACCTTC

d_call: -
clone_size: many
cdr3_length: 10
j_call: TRBJ2-7
v_call: TRBV6-1
cdr3_aa: CASSEGKQYF
cdr3_nt: TGTGCCAGCAGTGAAGGAAAGCAGTACTTC

d_call: TRBD1
clone_size: few
cdr3_length: 14
j_call: TRBJ2-3
v_call: TRBV29-1
cdr3_aa: CSGWTGALGDTQYF
cdr3_nt: TGCAGCGGGTGGACAGGGGCTTTGGGAGATACGCAGTATTTT

d_call: TRBD1
clone_size: -
cdr3_length: 15
j_call: TRBJ2-3
v_call: TRBV5-6
cdr3_aa: CASCYGDRCTDTQYF
cdr3_nt: TGTGCCAGCTGCTACGGGGACAGGTGCACAGATACGCAGTATTTT

d_call: -
clone_size: -
cdr3_length: 14
j_call: TRBJ2-5
v_call: TRBV9
cdr3_aa: CASSPGGLQETQYF
cdr3_nt: TGTGCCAGCAGCCCCGGGGGACTCCAAGAGACCCAGTACTTC

d_call: -
clone_size: -
cdr3_length: 14
j_call: TRBJ2-7
v_call: TRBV27
cdr3_aa: CASSFSQGPYEQYF
cdr3_nt: TGTGCCAGCAGTTTTAGTCAGGGACCCTACGAGCAGTACTTC

d_call: -
clone_size: -
cdr3_length: 13
j_call: TRBJ2-3
v_call: TRBV5-5
cdr3_aa: CASSFGRRDTQYF
cdr3_nt: TGTGCCAGCAGCTTTGGAAGGAGAGATACGCAGTATTTT

d_call: TRBD1
clone_size: -
cdr3_length: 15
j_call: TRBJ2-6
v_call: TRBV28
cdr3_aa: CASSNRGLGANVLTF
cdr3_nt: TGTGCCAGCAGCAACAGGGGGCTTGGGGCCAACGTCCTGACTTTC

d_call: -
clone_size: few
cdr3_length: 14
j_call: TRBJ1-2
v_call: TRBV5-6
cdr3_aa: CASSSARGGYGYTF
cdr3_nt: TGTGCCAGCAGCTCTGCCCGGGGGGGCTATGGCTACACCTTC

d_call: -
clone_size: -
cdr3_length: 15
j_call: TRBJ1-1
v_call: TRBV5-1
cdr3_aa: CASSGRDNFGTEAFF
cdr3_nt: TGCGCCAGCAGCGGACGGGACAACTTTGGGACTGAAGCTTTCTTT

d_call: TRBD2
clone_size: few
cdr3_length: 15
j_call: TRBJ2-7
v_call: TRBV5-4
cdr3_aa: CASSPAGLSSYEQYF
cdr3_nt: TGTGCCAGCAGCCCAGCGGGACTGAGCTCCTACGAGCAGTACTTC

d_call: TRBD1
clone_size: few
cdr3_length: 16
j_call: TRBJ2-6
v_call: TRBV5-1
cdr3_aa: CASKEQGASGANVLTF
cdr3_nt: TGCGCCAGCAAGGAACAGGGGGCATCTGGGGCCAACGTCCTGACTTTC

d_call: -
clone_size: -
cdr3_length: 13
j_call: TRBJ2-7
v_call: TRBV7-2
cdr3_aa: CASSYSPSGEQYF
cdr3_nt: TGTGCCAGCAGCTATAGCCCCTCCGGCGAGCAGTACTTC

d_call: TRBD1
clone_size: -
cdr3_length: 16
j_call: TRBJ1-1
v_call: TRBV2
cdr3_aa: CASSERGQGEFTEAFF
cdr3_nt: TGTGCCAGCAGTGAAAGAGGGCAGGGGGAGTTCACTGAAGCTTTCTTT

d_call: TRBD1
clone_size: once
cdr3_length: 14
j_call: TRBJ2-7
v_call: TRBV7-2
cdr3_aa: CASSLMGQGHEQYF
cdr3_nt: TGTGCCAGCAGCTTAATGGGACAGGGTCACGAGCAGTACTTC

d_call: -
clone_size: few
cdr3_length: 15
j_call: TRBJ1-3
v_call: TRBV18
cdr3_aa: CASSPSPQIENTIYF
cdr3_nt: TGTGCCAGCTCACCGTCGCCACAGATAGAAAACACCATATATTTT

d_call: -
clone_size: -
cdr3_length: 15
j_call: TRBJ1-6
v_call: TRBV5-1
cdr3_aa: CASSLGSSYNSPLHF
cdr3_nt: TGCGCCAGCAGCTTGGGTAGCTCCTATAATTCACCCCTCCACTTT

d_call: TRBD2
clone_size: many
cdr3_length: 14
j_call: TRBJ2-7
v_call: TRBV29-1
cdr3_aa: CSVAKGLVVYEQYF
cdr3_nt: TGCAGCGTCGCCAAAGGACTAGTTGTCTACGAGCAGTACTTC

d_call: TRBD1
clone_size: medium-sized
cdr3_length: 14
j_call: TRBJ2-7
v_call: TRBV7-8
cdr3_aa: CASSQGQGAGEQYF
cdr3_nt: TGTGCCAGCAGCCAGGGACAGGGGGCAGGCGAGCAGTACTTC

d_call: -
clone_size: -
cdr3_length: 13
j_call: TRBJ1-5
v_call: TRBV7-3
cdr3_aa: CASSIRGDQPQHF
cdr3_nt: TGTGCCAGCAGCATAAGGGGTGATCAGCCCCAGCATTTT

d_call: TRBD1
clone_size: -
cdr3_length: 14
j_call: TRBJ2-1
v_call: TRBV2
cdr3_aa: CASRTTGGYYEQFF
cdr3_nt: TGTGCCAGCAGGACGACAGGGGGCTACTATGAGCAGTTCTTC

d_call: -
clone_size: many
cdr3_length: 15
j_call: TRBJ1-5
v_call: TRBV30
cdr3_aa: CAWSVPISGNQPQHF
cdr3_nt: TGTGCCTGGAGTGTACCCATATCAGGCAATCAGCCCCAGCATTTT

d_call: TRBD2
clone_size: -
cdr3_length: 14
j_call: TRBJ2-5
v_call: TRBV5-1
cdr3_aa: CASSSSGRGETQYF
cdr3_nt: TGCGCCAGCAGCAGTAGCGGGAGGGGAGAGACCCAGTACTTC

d_call: TRBD2
clone_size: -
cdr3_length: 15
j_call: TRBJ2-5
v_call: TRBV29-1
cdr3_aa: CSVDLVREEEETQYF
cdr3_nt: TGCAGCGTTGATCTCGTACGGGAGGAGGAGGAGACCCAGTACTTC

d_call: -
clone_size: -
cdr3_length: 15
j_call: TRBJ1-4
v_call: TRBV5-1
cdr3_aa: CATRPRGETNEKLFF
cdr3_nt: TGCGCCACCCGACCGCGGGGGGAGACTAATGAAAAACTGTTTTTT